The clone carrying this T cell receptor beta chain is a singleton in its sample. What it recognizes is unknown. The protocol was immunoSEQ multiplex PCR, while the TCRdb copy is restricted to in-frame clones and leaves out a portion. The sample contains 20,000 to 25,000 clones, about 71% of which appear only once. The sample is drawn from a study of immune evolution from preneoplasia to lung adenocarcinoma. General study results and limits: Top clone frequencies peaked in normal lung, apparently declining through invasive adenocarcinoma.

CDR1 is SGHTA and CDR2 is FQGNSA in the germline V gene. The CDR3 is 13 amino acids. Trimming pared 4 bases from V and 2 bases from J, leaving 7 bases between. This TCR derives from a person aged 60 to 70 with lung adenocarcinoma. The sequenced sample consisted of FFPE invasive lung adenocarcinoma tissue. The rearrangement uses TRBV7-2 and TRBJ2-3; weak D call: TRBD1 (6 bases). CDR3 bases: TGTGCCAGCAGCTGGGACAACACAGATACGCAGTATTTT. It translates to CASSWDNTDTQYF.